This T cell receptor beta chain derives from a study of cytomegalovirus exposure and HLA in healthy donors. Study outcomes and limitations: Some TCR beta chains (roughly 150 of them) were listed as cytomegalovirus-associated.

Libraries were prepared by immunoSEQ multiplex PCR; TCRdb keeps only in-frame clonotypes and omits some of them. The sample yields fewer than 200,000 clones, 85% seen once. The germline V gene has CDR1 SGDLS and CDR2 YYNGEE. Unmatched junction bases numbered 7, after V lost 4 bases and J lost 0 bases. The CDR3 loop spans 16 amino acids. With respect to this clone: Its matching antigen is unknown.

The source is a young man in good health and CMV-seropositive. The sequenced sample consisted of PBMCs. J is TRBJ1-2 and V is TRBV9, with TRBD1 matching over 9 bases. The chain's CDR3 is CASSSGQGLSNYGYTF. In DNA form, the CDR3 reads TGTGCCAGCAGCTCCGGACAGGGGTTGTCTAACTATGGCTACACCTTC.